The entry that follows covers one T cell receptor beta chain sequence. Its antigen is not known. The data were obtained in a study of graft-versus-host responses after intestinal transplantation. Across the study: Each of the recipients got a multivisceral, liver-intestinal, or isolated intestinal transplant. The recipients all started with anti-thymocyte globulin induction and then took tacrolimus and steroids for 3 to 4 years. Findings of the study overall: High graft-versus-host to host-versus-graft clonal ratios were found in allografts of patients who had graft-donor T cell macrochimerism.

The CDR3 loop spans 13 amino acids. Trimming took 2 bases from V and 4 from J; bases not matched to a gene: 0. The germline V gene has CDR1 WNHNN and CDR2 SYGVQD (reference sequence). The repertoire was sequenced with immunoSEQ multiplex PCR; TCRdb's copy has only in-frame clones and lacks some. The sample yields about 59,000 clones, approximately 94% seen once. The sequence came from a human donor who was the organ donor for an intestinal transplant. This material consisted of unstimulated CD4+ T cells sorted from spleen or lymph node cells, taken before transplant. This chain links TRBV10-1 with TRBJ1-1; 8 nucleotides line up with TRBD1. The DNA of the CDR3 is TGCGCCAGCAGTGAGACAGGGGGCACTGAAGCTTTCTTT. Protein: CASSETGGTEAFF.